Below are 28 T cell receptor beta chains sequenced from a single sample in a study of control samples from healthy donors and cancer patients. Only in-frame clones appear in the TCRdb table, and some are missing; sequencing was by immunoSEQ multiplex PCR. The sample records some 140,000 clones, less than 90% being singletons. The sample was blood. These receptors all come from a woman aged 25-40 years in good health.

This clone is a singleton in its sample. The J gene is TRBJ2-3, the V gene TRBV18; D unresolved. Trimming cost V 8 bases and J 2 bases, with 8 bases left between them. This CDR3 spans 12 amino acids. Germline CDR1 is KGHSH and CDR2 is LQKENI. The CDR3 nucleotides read TGTGCCAGCCCAGACCTCACAGATACGCAGTATTTT. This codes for CASPDLTDTQYF.

The CDR3, as DNA: TGTGCCTGGAGTGCCTTCGGGACTAGCTATCCCAACGAGCAGTTCTTC. Translating it yields CAWSAFGTSYPNEQFF. This sequence joins TRBV30 and TRBJ2-1; 9 bases agree with TRBD2. Germline CDR1 and CDR2: GTSNPN and SVGIG (reference sequence). The CDR3 loop spans 16 amino acids. V lost 1 base and J lost 10; bases outside the gene matches: 14.

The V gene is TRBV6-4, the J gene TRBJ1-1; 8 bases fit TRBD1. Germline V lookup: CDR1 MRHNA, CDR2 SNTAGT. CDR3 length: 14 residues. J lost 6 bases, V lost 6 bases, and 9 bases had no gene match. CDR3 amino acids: CASSIQGGEAEAFF. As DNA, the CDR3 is TGTGCCAGCAGCATACAGGGGGGAGAGGCTGAAGCTTTCTTT.

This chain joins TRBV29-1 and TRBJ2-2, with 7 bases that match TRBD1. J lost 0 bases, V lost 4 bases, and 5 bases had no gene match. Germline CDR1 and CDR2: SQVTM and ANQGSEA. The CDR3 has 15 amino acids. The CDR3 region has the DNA TGCAGCGTTGTGGGAACAGGGGCGAACACCGGGGAGCTGTTTTTT. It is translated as CSVVGTGANTGELFF.

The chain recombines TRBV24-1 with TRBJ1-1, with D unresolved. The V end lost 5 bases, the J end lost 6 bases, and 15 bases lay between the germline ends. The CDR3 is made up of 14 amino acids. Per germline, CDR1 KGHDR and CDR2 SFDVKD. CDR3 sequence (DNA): TGTGCCACCAGTGCCGCGGCCGAGGCAGCTGAAGCTTTCTTT. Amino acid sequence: CATSAAAEAAEAFF.

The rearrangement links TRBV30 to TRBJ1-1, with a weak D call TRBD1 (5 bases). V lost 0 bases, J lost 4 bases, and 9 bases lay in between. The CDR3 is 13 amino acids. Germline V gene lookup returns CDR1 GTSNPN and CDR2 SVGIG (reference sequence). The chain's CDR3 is CAWSVEGFTEAFF. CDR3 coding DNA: TGTGCCTGGAGTGTTGAGGGGTTCACTGAAGCTTTCTTT.

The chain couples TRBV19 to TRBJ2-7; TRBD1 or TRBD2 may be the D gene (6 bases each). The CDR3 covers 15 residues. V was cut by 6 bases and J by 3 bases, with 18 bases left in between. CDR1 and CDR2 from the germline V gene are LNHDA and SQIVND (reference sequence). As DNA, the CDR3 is TGTGCCAGTAGCCCCACGGGGGCGGTGGGCTACGAGCAGTACTTC. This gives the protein CASSPTGAVGYEQYF.

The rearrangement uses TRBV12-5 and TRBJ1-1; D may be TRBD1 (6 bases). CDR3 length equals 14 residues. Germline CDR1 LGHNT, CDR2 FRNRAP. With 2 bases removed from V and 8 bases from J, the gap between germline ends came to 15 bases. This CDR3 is CASGLTQTGLEAFF. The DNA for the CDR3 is TGTGCTAGTGGTTTGACCCAGACAGGTTTGGAAGCTTTCTTT. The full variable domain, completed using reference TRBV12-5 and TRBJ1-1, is DARVTQTPRHKVTEMGQEVTMRCQPILGHNTVFWYRQTMMQGLELLAYFRNRAPLDDSGMPKDRFSAEMPDATLATLKIQPSEPRDSAVYFCASGLTQTGLEAFFGQGTRLTVV.

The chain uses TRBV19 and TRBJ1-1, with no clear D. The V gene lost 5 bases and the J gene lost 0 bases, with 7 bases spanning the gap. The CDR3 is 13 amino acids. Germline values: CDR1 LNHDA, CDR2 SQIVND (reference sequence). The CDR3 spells CASSQYMNTEAFF. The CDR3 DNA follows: TGTGCCAGTAGTCAGTATATGAACACTGAAGCTTTCTTT.

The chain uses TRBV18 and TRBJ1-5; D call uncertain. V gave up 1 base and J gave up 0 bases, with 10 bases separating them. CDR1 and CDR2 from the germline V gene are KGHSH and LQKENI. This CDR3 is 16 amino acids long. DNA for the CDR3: TGTGCCAGCTCACCACAAAACGGCGATAGCAATCAGCCCCAGCATTTT. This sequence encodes CASSPQNGDSNQPQHF.

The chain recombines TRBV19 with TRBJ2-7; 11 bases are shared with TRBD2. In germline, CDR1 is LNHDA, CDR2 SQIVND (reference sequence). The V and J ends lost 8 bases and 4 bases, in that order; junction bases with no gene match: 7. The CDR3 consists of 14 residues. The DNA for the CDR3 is TGTGCCAGTGAGACTAGCGGGATTCCGTACGAGCAGTACTTC. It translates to CASETSGIPYEQYF.

DNA of the CDR3: TGCGCCAGCAGCCTGACTAGCGGGAGTTTCGGAGCCTACAATGAGCAGTTCTTC. Amino acid sequence: CASSLTSGSFGAYNEQFF. J is TRBJ2-1 and V is TRBV4-1, with 12 bases that match TRBD2. Germline V gives CDR1 MGHRA, CDR2 YSYEKL. This CDR3 comprises 18 residues. V dropped 4 bases and J dropped 2; count of bases not matched to a gene: 9.

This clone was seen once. Written as DNA, the CDR3 is TGTGCCAGCAGCAGACGACCCCAGGAGGGAGGCACCGGGGAGCTGTTTTTT. This gives the protein CASSRRPQEGGTGELFF. The V and J genes are TRBV11-3 and TRBJ2-2; D is perhaps TRBD2 (6 bases). The V gene's germline CDR1 is SGHNT and CDR2 YENEEA. There are 17 residues in the CDR3. The V end was cut by 5 bases, the J end by 4 bases, with 20 bases between.

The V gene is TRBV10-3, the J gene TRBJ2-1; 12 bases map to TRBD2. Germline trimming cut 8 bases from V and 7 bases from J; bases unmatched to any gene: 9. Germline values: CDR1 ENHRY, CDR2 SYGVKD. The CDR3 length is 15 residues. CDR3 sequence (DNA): TGTGCCATCTCCCGACTAGCGGGAGTAGGTAATGAGCAGTTCTTC. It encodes CAISRLAGVGNEQFF.

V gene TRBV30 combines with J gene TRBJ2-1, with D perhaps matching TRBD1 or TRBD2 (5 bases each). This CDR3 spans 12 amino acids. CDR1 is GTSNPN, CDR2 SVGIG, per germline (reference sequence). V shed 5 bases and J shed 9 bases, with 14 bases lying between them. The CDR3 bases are TGTGCCTGGTTGGACTTTGGGGGTGAGCAGTTCTTC. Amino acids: CAWLDFGGEQFF.

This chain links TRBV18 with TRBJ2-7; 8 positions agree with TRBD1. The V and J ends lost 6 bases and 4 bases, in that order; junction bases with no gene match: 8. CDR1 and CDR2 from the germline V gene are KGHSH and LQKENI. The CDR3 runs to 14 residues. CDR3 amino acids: CASSPQTGDYEQYF. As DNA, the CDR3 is TGTGCCAGCTCCCCCCAGACAGGGGATTACGAGCAGTACTTC.

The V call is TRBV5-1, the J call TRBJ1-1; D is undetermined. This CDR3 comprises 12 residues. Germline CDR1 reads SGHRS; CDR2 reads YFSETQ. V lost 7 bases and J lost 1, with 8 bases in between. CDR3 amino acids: CASGVSNTEAFF. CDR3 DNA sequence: TGCGCCAGCGGAGTATCGAACACTGAAGCTTTCTTT.

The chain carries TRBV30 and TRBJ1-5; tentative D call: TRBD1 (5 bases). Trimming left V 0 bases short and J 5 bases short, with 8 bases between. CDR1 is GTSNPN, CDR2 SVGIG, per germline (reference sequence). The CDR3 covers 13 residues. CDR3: CAWSVQGHQPQHF. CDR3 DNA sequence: TGTGCCTGGAGTGTCCAGGGCCATCAGCCCCAGCATTTT.

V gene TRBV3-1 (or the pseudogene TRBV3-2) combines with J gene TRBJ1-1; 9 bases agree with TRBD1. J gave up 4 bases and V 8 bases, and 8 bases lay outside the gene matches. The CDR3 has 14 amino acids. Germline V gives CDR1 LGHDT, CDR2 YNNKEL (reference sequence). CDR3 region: CASCRQDRGTEAFF. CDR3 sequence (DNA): TGTGCCAGCTGCAGACAGGACAGGGGCACTGAAGCTTTCTTT.

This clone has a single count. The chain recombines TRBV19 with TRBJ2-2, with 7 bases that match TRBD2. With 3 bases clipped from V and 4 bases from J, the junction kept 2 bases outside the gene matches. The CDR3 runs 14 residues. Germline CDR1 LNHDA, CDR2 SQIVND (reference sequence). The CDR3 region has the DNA TGTGCCAGTAGTATCACTAGCGTCACCGGGGAGCTGTTTTTT. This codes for CASSITSVTGELFF.

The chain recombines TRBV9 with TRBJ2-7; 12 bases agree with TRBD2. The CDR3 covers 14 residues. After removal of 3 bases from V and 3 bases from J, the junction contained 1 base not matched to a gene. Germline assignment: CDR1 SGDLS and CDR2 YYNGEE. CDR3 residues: CASSATSGGYEQYF. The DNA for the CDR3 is TGTGCCAGCAGCGCGACTAGCGGGGGCTACGAGCAGTACTTC.

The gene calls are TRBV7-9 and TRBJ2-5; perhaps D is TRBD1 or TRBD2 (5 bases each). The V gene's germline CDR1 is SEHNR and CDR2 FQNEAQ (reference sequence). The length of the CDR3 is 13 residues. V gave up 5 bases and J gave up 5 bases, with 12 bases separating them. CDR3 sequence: CASSLRGVETQYF. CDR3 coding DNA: TGTGCCAGCAGCCTCCGAGGGGTTGAGACCCAGTACTTC. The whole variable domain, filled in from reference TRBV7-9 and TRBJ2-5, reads DTGVSQNPRHKITKRGQNVTFRCDPISEHNRLYWYRQTLGQGPEFLTYFQNEAQLEKSRLLSDRFSAERPKGSFSTLEIQRTEQGDSAMYLCASSLRGVETQYFGPGTRLLVL.

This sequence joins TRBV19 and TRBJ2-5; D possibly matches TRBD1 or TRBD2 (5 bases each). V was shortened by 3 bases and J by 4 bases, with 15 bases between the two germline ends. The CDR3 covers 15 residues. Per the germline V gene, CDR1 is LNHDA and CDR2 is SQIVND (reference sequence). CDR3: CASSINRIGTETQYF. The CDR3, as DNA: TGTGCCAGTAGTATCAACAGGATAGGGACAGAGACCCAGTACTTC.

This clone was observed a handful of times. The CDR3 bases are TGTGCCAGCAGCGGACAGGGGAGCAATCAGCCCCAGCATTTT. Translated: CASSGQGSNQPQHF. The chain carries TRBV5-5 and TRBJ1-5, with 9 bases fitting TRBD1. Trimming at V came to 4 bases and at J to 1 base, leaving 0 bases not matched to a gene. This CDR3 region has 14 residues. Germline values: CDR1 SGHKS, CDR2 YYEKEE (reference sequence).

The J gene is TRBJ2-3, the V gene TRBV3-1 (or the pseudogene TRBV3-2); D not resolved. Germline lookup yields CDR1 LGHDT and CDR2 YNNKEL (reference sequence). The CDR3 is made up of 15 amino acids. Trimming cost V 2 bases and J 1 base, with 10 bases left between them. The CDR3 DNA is TGTGCCAGCAGCCAATGGATGACCGGCACAGATACGCAGTATTTT. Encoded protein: CASSQWMTGTDTQYF.

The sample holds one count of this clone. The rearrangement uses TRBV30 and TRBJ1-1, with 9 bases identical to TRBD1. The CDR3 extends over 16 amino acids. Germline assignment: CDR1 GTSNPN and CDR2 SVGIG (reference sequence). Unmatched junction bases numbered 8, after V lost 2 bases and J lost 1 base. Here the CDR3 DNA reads TGTGCCTGGAGTCGCATTCCGGGACAGGGGAACACTGAAGCTTTCTTT. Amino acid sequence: CAWSRIPGQGNTEAFF.

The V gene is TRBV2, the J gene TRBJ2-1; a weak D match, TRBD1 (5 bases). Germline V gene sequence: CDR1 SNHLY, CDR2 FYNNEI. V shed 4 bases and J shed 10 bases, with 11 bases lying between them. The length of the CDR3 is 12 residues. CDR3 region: CASSGGSYEQFF. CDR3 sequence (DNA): TGTGCCAGCAGTGGGGGCAGTTACGAGCAGTTCTTC.

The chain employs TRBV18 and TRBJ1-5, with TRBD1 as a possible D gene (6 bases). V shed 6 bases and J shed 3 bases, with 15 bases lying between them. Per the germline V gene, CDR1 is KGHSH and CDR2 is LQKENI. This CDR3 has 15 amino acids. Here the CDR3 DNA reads TGTGCCAGCTCCGCAGGGGCGGGGGACAATCAGCCCCAGCATTTT. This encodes CASSAGAGDNQPQHF.